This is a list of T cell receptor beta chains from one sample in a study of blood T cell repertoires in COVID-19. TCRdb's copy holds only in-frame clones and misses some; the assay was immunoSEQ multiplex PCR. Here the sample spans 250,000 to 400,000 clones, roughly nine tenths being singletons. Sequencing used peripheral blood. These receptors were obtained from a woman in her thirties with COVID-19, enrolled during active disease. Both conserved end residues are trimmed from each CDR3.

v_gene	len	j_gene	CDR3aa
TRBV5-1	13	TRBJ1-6	ASSLAGHFQSPLH
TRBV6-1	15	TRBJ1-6	ASSGTWDRGNNSPLH
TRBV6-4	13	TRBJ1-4	ASSDCGETNEKLF
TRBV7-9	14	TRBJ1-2	ASSLDTGTGGYGYT
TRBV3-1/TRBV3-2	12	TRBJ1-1	ASRPIGMNTEAF
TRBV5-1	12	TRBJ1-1	ASSLRTENTEAF
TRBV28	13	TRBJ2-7	ASRNLGGISYEQY
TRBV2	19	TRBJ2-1	ASSDFPPGTSGRSGHNEQF
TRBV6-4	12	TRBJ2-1	ASSDFGSRNEQF
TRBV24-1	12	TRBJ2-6	ATSLSGQNNVLT
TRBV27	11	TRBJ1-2	ATSQREGYGYT
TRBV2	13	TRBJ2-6	ASKRDTSGANVLT
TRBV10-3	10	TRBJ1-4	AISDEREKLF
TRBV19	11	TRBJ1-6	ASHWGRESPLH
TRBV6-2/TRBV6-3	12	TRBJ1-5	ASSGYRDNQPQH
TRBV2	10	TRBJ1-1	ASRQGEAEAF
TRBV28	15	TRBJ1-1	ASRLPGTGRKGTEAF
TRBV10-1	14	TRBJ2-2	ASSETSVSNTGELF
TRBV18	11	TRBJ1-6	ASSPGTPSPLH
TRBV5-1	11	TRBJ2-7	ASSDGLAQEQY
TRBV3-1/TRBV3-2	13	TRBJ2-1	ASSRGLADNNEQF
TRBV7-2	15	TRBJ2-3	ASSDPGLADLTDTQY
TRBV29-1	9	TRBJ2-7	SARQVHEQY
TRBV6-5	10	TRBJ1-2	ASSPGNYGYT
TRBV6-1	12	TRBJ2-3	ASSDSGSADTQY
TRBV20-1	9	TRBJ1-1	SAPGGAEAF
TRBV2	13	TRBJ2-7	ASSARLAGSPEQY
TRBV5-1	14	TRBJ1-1	ASSVTGGGMNTEAF
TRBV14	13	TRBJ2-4	ASSLQGTGKNIQY
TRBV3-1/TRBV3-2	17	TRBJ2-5	ASSQDKRGLAALQETQY
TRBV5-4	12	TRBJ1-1	ASSWGGEFTEAF
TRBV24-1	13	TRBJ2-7	ATSEGQAWDYEQY
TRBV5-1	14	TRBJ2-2	ASSLASGSDTGELF
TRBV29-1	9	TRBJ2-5	SVEKGMAQY
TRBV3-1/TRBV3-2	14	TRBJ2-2	ASSQDIGYNTGELF
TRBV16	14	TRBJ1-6	ASSQSWQGGNSPLH
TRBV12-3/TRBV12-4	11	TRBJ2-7	ASSGDRSYEQY
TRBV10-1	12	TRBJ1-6	ASKDGQGNSPLH
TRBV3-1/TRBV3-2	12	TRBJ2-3	ASSQGKGADTQY
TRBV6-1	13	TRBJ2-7	ASSEASAEQDEQY